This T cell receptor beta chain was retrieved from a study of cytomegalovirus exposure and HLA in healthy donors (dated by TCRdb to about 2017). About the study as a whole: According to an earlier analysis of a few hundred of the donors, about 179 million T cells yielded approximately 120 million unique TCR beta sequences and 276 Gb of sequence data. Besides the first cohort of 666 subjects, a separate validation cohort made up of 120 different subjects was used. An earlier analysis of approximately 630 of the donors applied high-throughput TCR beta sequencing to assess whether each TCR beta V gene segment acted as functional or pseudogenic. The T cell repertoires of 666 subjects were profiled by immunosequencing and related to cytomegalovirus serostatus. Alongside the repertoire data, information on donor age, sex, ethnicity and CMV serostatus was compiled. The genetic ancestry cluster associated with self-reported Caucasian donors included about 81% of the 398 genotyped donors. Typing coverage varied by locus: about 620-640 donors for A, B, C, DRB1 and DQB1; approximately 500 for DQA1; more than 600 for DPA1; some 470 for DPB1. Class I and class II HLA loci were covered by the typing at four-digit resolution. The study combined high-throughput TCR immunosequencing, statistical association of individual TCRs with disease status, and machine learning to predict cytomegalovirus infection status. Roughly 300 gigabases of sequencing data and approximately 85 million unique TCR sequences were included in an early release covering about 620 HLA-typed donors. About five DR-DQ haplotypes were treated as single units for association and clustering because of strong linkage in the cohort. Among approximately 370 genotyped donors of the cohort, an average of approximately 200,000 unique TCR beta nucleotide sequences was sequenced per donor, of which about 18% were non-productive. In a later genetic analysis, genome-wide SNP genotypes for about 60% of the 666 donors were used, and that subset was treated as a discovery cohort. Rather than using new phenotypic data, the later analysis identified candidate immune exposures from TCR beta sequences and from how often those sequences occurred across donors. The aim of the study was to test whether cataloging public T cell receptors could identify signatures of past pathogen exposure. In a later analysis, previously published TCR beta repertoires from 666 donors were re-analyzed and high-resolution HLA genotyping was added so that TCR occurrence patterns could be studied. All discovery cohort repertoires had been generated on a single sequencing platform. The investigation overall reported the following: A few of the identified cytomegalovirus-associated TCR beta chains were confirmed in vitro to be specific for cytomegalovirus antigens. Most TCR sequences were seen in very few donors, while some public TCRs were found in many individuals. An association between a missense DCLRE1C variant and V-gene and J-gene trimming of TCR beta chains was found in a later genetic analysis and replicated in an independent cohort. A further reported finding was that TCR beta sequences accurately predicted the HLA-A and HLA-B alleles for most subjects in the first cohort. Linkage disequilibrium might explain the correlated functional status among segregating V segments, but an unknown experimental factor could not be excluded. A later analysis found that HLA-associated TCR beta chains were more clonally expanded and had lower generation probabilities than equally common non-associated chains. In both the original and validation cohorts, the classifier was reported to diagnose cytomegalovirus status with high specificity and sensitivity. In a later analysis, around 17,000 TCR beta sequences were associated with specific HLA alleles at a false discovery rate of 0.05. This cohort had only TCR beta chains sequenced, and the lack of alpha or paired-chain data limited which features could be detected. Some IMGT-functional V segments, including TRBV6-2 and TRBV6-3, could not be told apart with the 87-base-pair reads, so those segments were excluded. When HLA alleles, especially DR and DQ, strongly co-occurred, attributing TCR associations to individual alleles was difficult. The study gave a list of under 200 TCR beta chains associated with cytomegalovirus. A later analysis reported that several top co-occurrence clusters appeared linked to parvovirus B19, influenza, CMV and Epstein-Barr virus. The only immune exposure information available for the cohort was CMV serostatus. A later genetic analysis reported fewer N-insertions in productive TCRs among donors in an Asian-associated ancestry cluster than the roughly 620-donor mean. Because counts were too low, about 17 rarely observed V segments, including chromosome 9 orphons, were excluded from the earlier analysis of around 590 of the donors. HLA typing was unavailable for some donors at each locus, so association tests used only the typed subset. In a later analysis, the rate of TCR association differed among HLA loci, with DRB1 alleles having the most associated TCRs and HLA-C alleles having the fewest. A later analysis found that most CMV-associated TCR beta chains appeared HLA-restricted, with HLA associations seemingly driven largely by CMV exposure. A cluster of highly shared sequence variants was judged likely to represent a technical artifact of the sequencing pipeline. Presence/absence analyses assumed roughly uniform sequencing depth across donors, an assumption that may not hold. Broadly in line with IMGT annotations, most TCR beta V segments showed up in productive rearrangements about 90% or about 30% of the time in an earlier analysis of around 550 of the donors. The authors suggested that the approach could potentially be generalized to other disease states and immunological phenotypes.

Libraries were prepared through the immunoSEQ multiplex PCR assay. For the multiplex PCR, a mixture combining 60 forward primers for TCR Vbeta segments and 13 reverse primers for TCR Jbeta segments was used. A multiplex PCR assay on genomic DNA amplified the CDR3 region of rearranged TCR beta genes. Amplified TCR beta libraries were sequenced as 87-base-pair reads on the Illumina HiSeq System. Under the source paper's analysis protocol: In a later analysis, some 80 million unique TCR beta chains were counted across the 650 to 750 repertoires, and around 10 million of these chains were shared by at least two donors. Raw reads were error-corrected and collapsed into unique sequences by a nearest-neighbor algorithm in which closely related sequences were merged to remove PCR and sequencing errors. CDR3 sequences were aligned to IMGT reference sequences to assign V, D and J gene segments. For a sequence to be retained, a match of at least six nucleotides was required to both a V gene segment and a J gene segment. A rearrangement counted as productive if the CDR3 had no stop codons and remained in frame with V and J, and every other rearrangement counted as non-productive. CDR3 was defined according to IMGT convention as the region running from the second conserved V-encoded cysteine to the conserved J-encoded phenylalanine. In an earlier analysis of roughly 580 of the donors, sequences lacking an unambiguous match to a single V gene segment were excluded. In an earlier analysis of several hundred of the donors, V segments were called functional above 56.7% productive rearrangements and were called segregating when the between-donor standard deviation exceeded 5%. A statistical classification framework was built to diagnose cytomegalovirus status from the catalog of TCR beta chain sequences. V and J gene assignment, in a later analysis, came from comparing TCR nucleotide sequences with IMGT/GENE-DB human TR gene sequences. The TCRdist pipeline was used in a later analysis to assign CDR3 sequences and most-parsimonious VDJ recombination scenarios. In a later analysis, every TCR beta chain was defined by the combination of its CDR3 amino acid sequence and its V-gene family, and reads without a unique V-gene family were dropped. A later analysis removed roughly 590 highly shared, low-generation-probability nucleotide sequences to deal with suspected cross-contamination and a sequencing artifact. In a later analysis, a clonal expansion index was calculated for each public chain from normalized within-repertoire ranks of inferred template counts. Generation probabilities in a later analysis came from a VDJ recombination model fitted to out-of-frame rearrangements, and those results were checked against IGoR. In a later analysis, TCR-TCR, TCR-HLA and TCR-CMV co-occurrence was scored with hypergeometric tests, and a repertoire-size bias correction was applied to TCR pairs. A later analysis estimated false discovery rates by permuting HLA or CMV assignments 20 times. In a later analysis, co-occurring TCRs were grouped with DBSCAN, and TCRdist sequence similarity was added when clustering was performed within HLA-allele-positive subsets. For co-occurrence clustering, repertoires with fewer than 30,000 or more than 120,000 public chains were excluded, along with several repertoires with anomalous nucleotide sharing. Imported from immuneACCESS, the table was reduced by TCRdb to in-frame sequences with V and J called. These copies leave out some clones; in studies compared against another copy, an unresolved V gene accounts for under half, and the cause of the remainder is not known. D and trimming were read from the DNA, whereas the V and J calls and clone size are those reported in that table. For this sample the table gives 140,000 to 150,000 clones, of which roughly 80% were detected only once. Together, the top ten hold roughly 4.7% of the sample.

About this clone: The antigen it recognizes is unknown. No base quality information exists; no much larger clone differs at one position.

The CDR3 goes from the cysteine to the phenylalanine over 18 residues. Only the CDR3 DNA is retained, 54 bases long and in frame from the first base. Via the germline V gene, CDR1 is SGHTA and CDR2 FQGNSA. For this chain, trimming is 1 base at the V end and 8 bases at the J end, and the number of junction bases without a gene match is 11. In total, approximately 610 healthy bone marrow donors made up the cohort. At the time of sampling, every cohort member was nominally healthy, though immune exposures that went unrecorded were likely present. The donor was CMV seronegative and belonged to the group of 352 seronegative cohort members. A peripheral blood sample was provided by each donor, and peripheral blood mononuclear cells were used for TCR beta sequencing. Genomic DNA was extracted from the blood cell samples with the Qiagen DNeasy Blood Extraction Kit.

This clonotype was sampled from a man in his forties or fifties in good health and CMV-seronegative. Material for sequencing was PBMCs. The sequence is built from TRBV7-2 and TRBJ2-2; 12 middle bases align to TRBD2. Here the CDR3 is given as CASSLEASGGALGGELFF. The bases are TGTGCCAGCAGCTTAGAGGCTAGCGGGGGGGCCCTCGGAGGGGAGCTGTTTTTT.